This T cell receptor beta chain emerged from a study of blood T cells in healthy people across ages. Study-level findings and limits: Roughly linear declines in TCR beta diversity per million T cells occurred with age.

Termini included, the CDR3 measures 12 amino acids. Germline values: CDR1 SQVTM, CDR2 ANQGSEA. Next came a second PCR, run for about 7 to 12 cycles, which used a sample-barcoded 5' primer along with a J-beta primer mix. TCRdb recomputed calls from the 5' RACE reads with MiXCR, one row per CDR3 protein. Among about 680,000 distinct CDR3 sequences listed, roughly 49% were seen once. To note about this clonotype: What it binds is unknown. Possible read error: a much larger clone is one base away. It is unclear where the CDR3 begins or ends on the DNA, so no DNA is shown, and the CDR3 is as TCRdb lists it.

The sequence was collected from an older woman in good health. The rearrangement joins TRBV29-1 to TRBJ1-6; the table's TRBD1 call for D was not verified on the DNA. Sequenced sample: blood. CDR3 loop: CSVGEGNSPPHF.